The 15 T cell receptor beta chains given below trace back to one sample, sequenced in a study of cytomegalovirus exposure and HLA in healthy donors. PCR primers comprised 60 Vbeta and 13 Jbeta primers. Using immunoSEQ multiplex PCR, the repertoire was profiled, and TCRdb retains in-frame clones only, with some absent. The sample contains 85,000 to 120,000 clones, 80% to 90% of which appear only once. Sequencing was carried out using PBMCs. The receptors originated from a man in his forties or fifties in good health and CMV-seronegative.

The V gene is TRBV19, the J gene TRBJ2-3; D perhaps matches TRBD2 (6 bases). V was trimmed by 5 bases and J by 9 bases, leaving 15 bases between them. Germline values: CDR1 LNHDA, CDR2 SQIVND (reference sequence). The CDR3 is 13 amino acids. As DNA, the CDR3 is TGTGCCAGTAGTGTCAGCGGGCCTGGGACGCAGTATTTT. Protein sequence: CASSVSGPGTQYF.

This chain joins TRBV2 and TRBJ2-3, with 10 nucleotides matching TRBD1. The CDR3 has 16 amino acids. The junction had 6 bases not matched to a gene; V was cut back by 3 bases and J by 3 bases. Germline CDR1 reads SNHLY; CDR2 reads FYNNEI. In DNA form, the CDR3 reads TGTGCCAGCAGTGATGCTCCGGGACAGGGGACAGATACGCAGTATTTT. Protein: CASSDAPGQGTDTQYF. Using reference TRBV2 and TRBJ2-3 for the parts outside the CDR3, the full variable domain is EPEVTQTPSHQVTQMGQEVILRCVPISNHLYFYWYRQILGQKVEFLVSFYNNEISEKSEIFDDQFSVERPDGSNFTLKIRSTKLEDSAMYFCASSDAPGQGTDTQYFGPGTRLTVL.

The genes are TRBV11-2 and TRBJ2-3; D is undetermined. With 3 bases removed from V and 7 bases from J, the gap between germline ends came to 8 bases. Germline V gives CDR1 SGHAT, CDR2 FQNNGV. The CDR3 has 12 amino acids. CDR3 nucleotides: TGTGCCAGCAGCTTGAACTTATATACGCAGTATTTT. Translating it yields CASSLNLYTQYF.

The V gene is TRBV4-1, the J gene TRBJ1-5; D not certain. Germline CDR1 MGHRA, CDR2 YSYEKL. This CDR3 has 14 amino acids. V was trimmed by 1 base and J by 6 bases, leaving 10 bases between them. The CDR3 protein is CASSQVGSAQPQHF. The CDR3 region has the DNA TGCGCCAGCAGCCAAGTAGGGAGTGCTCAGCCCCAGCATTTT.

This clone was seen a few times. The DNA of the CDR3 is TGTGCCTGGCAGTCCACGCAAGAGACCCAGTACTTC. Translated, it gives CAWQSTQETQYF. This rearrangement joins TRBV30 to TRBJ2-5; no reliable D call. This CDR3 is 12 amino acids long. Germline assignment: CDR1 GTSNPN and CDR2 SVGIG (reference sequence). Trimming left V 5 bases short and J 2 bases short, with 9 bases between.

This clone was observed a few times. This rearrangement joins TRBV28 to TRBJ1-6, with D maybe TRBD1 (5 bases). With 10 bases removed from V and 9 bases from J, the gap between germline ends came to 19 bases. Looked up from germline, CDR1 is MDHEN and CDR2 is SYDVKM. This CDR3 region has 14 residues. This CDR3 is CATLPPGGGSPLHF. As DNA, the CDR3 is TGTGCCACCCTCCCCCCGGGGGGAGGTTCACCCCTCCACTTT.

The chain joins TRBV9 to TRBJ2-2, with TRBD2 matching over 7 bases. Germline V gene data show CDR1 as SGDLS and CDR2 as YYNGEE. The V and J ends lost 4 bases and 0 bases, in that order; junction bases with no gene match: 6. The CDR3 loop spans 16 amino acids. The CDR3 DNA is TGTGCCAGCAGCCGTTCGGGGGGAGCGAACACCGGGGAGCTGTTTTTT. Its translation: CASSRSGGANTGELFF.

The chain links TRBV6-6 to TRBJ2-3, with a tentative D call TRBD2 (5 bases). The CDR3 has 12 amino acids. CDR1 and CDR2 (germline): MNHNY, SVGAGI (reference sequence). V was clipped by 6 bases and J by 4 bases, with 8 bases between them. The CDR3 coding sequence is TGTGCCAGCAGCGAGGGATCAGATACGCAGTATTTT. Protein sequence: CASSEGSDTQYF.

The V call is TRBV6-6, the J call TRBJ1-6, with 9 bases lining up with TRBD1. V lost 3 bases and J lost 7; bases outside the gene matches: 4. CDR3 length equals 15 residues. Germline values: CDR1 MNHNY, CDR2 SVGAGI (reference sequence). The CDR3 DNA sequence: TGTGCCAGCAGTTATAGACAGGGGGACAATTCACCCCTCCACTTT. This codes for CASSYRQGDNSPLHF.

This clone was counted between two and nine times. The chain employs TRBV7-9 and TRBJ1-2; 7 bases agree with TRBD1. CDR1 is SEHNR and CDR2 is FQNEAQ in the germline V gene (reference sequence). CDR3 length: 15 amino acids. Losses at the gene ends were 5 bases for V and 7 bases for J; bases not matched to a gene: 13. In DNA form, the CDR3 reads TGTGCCAGCAGCCCCGGACAGGTACGGCTCCTTGGCTACACCTTC. It yields the protein CASSPGQVRLLGYTF.

The chain links TRBV4-1 to TRBJ1-1, with 9 nucleotides matching TRBD1. The V and J ends lost 6 bases and 4 bases, in that order; junction bases with no gene match: 6. CDR3 length: 14 residues. In germline, CDR1 is MGHRA, CDR2 YSYEKL. The CDR3 reads CASSHRGRGTEAFF. The DNA of the CDR3 is TGCGCCAGCAGTCACAGGGGGCGCGGCACTGAAGCTTTCTTT.

The chain employs TRBV5-1 and TRBJ1-1, with D possibly matching TRBD1 (6 bases). Germline lookup yields CDR1 SGHRS and CDR2 YFSETQ. V gave up 4 bases and J gave up 2 bases, with 21 bases separating them. This CDR3 has 17 amino acids. This chain's CDR3 is CASSPGAFGTRNTEAFF. The CDR3 DNA reads as TGCGCCAGCAGCCCCGGGGCCTTTGGGACACGAAACACTGAAGCTTTCTTT.

This clone has a single count. The junction and the germline gene differ at one end; a read error may be behind it. The chain is built from TRBV7-2 and TRBJ1-2; perhaps TRBD1 as D (5 bases). This CDR3 has 14 amino acids. Per germline, CDR1 SGHTA and CDR2 FQGNSA. CDR3 amino acids: CASSLASRDYGYTF. DNA for the CDR3: TGTGCCAGCAGCCTAGCTTCCAGGGATTATGGCTACACCTTC.

V is TRBV11-3 and J is TRBJ2-1, with unresolved D. The germline V and J ends were trimmed by 0 bases and 5 bases, with 11 bases remaining between them. The CDR3 is 15 residues long. In germline, CDR1 is SGHNT, CDR2 YENEEA. CDR3 nucleotide sequence: TGTGCCAGCAGCTTAGATCCACAGAGACACAATGAGCAGTTCTTC. The encoded protein is CASSLDPQRHNEQFF.

This chain joins TRBV19 and TRBJ1-4; 7 nucleotides align to TRBD1. Germline CDR1 and CDR2: LNHDA and SQIVND (reference sequence). This CDR3 region has 15 residues. Here the CDR3 reads CASRGQRLTNEKLFF. Here the CDR3 DNA reads TGTGCTAGTCGGGGACAGCGACTAACTAATGAAAAACTGTTTTTT.